Listed here are 30 T cell receptor beta chains from one sample, sequenced in a study of blood T cell repertoires in COVID-19. Clones were sequenced by immunoSEQ multiplex PCR, and TCRdb holds only the in-frame ones, with some missing. The table lists about 180,000 clones, roughly 84% of them singletons, with under 6.5% in the top ten. Specimen: peripheral blood. The receptors were sampled from a woman in her 50s with COVID-19, enrolled during active disease.

CDR3 sequence (DNA): TGTGCCAGCAGCCGCATCACAGGGGGCAATGAGCAGTTCTTC. Its translation is CASSRITGGNEQFF. The rearrangement joins TRBV14 to TRBJ2-1, with 8 bases lining up with TRBD1. Germline CDR1 reads SGHDN; CDR2 reads FVKESK. The CDR3 sequence is 14 residues long. With V trimmed by 4 bases and J by 6 bases, 5 bases remained unmatched.

In this sample, this clone turned up a few times. Other nucleotide sequences from this sample produce the same CDR3. The chain uses TRBV3-1 (or the pseudogene TRBV3-2) and TRBJ1-6; D call uncertain. This CDR3 has 14 amino acids. Trimming cost V 0 bases and J 6 bases, with 6 bases left between them. Germline loops: CDR1 LGHDT, CDR2 YNNKEL (reference sequence). Here the CDR3 DNA reads TGTGCCAGCAGCCAAGAGCGGGGTAATTCACCCCTCCACTTT. It translates to CASSQERGNSPLHF.

The chain is built from TRBV18 and TRBJ2-7, with D maybe TRBD1 (6 bases). The V gene lost 2 bases and the J gene lost 4 bases, with 15 bases spanning the gap. There are 15 residues in the CDR3. CDR1 KGHSH and CDR2 LQKENI come from the germline V gene. CDR3 sequence: CASSPDHGRGYEQYF. For the CDR3, the DNA is TGTGCCAGCTCACCAGATCACGGCAGGGGTTACGAGCAGTACTTC. Supplemented by reference TRBV18 and TRBJ2-7, the full variable domain reads NAGVMQNPRHLVRRRGQEARLRCSPMKGHSHVYWYRQLPEEGLKFMVYLQKENIIDESGMPKERFSAEFPKEGPSILRIQQVVRGDSAAYFCASSPDHGRGYEQYFGPGTRLTVT.

The rearrangement links TRBV7-2 to TRBJ2-5; TRBD2 might be the D (5 bases). V was shortened by 4 bases and J by 3 bases, with 15 bases between the two germline ends. Germline CDR1 and CDR2: SGHTA and FQGNSA. This CDR3 spans 15 amino acids. The CDR3 coding sequence is TGTGCCAGCAGCTCAGAGGGTCCAGGCGAAGAGACCCAGTACTTC. This translates into CASSSEGPGEETQYF.

The chain's CDR3 is CASRLQGAGGYTF. The CDR3 nucleotides are TGTGCCAGCAGACTACAGGGGGCGGGTGGCTACACCTTC. The V gene is TRBV28, the J gene TRBJ1-2; the match to TRBD1 covers 9 bases. V shed 6 bases and J 7 bases; nucleotides not matched to a gene: 6. CDR3 length equals 13 residues. Looked up from germline, CDR1 is MDHEN and CDR2 is SYDVKM.

This chain connects TRBV11-3 to TRBJ2-5, with TRBD2 matching over 7 bases. The germline gives CDR1 SGHNT, CDR2 YENEEA. CDR3 length equals 14 residues. V gave up 6 bases and J gave up 4 bases; unmatched junction bases: 8. The CDR3 loop reads CASRGGFGVETQYF. Here the CDR3 DNA reads TGTGCCAGCAGGGGGGGGTTCGGGGTAGAGACCCAGTACTTC. Together with reference TRBV11-3 and TRBJ2-5, the CDR3 gives the full variable domain: EAGVVQSPRYKIIEKKQPVAFWCNPISGHNTLYWYLQNLGQGPELLIRYENEEAVDDSQLPKDRFSAERLKGVDSTLKIQPAELGDSAVYLCASRGGFGVETQYFGPGTRLLVL.

The CDR3 spells CASSHGLNQPQHF. The CDR3, as DNA: TGTGCCAGTAGTCACGGACTGAATCAGCCCCAGCATTTT. The V and J genes are TRBV19 and TRBJ1-5; D unresolved. V lost 5 bases and J lost 4, with 9 bases in between. The CDR3 totals 13 residues. Germline CDR1 reads LNHDA; CDR2 reads SQIVND (reference sequence). The full variable domain, in which reference TRBV19 and TRBJ1-5 provide the parts outside the CDR3, is DGGITQSPKYLFRKEGQNVTLSCEQNLNHDAMYWYRQDPGQGLRLIYYSQIVNDFQKGDIAEGYSVSREKKESFPLTVTSAQKNPTAFYLCASSHGLNQPQHFGDGTRLSIL.

This clone came up once. The chain has TRBV7-9 and TRBJ1-1, with TRBD1 identical over 7 bases. V shed 2 bases and J 8 bases; nucleotides not matched to a gene: 2. There are 12 residues in the CDR3. From germline, CDR1 is SEHNR and CDR2 FQNEAQ (reference sequence). CDR3 sequence (DNA): TGTGCCAGCAGCTTAAGGGGGCAGGAAGCTTTCTTT. This translates into CASSLRGQEAFF.

The V call is TRBV9, the J call TRBJ1-1; D not resolved. The germline gives CDR1 SGDLS, CDR2 YYNGEE. Between the trimmed V and J ends, which lost 2 bases and 0 bases, there was a span of 5 bases. The CDR3 totals 13 residues. CDR3 sequence: CASSVWLNTEAFF. DNA of the CDR3: TGTGCCAGCAGCGTTTGGCTGAACACTGAAGCTTTCTTT.

This clone was seen just once. The chain is built from TRBV19 and TRBJ1-5; 7 bases are a match to TRBD1. CDR3 length equals 15 residues. Germline V gene data show CDR1 as LNHDA and CDR2 as SQIVND (reference sequence). V was pared by 4 bases and J by 2 bases, with 5 bases of the junction left unmatched. The CDR3 here is CASSKQGSGNQPQHF. Here the CDR3 DNA reads TGTGCCAGTAGTAAACAGGGGAGCGGCAATCAGCCCCAGCATTTT.

V is TRBV19 and J is TRBJ2-3, with D tentatively TRBD1 (5 bases). This CDR3 is 15 amino acids long. V was trimmed by 3 bases and J by 3 bases, leaving 13 bases between them. Germline V gene lookup returns CDR1 LNHDA and CDR2 SQIVND (reference sequence). The CDR3 DNA follows: TGTGCCAGTAGTATCTCGGCAGGGCGAACAGATACGCAGTATTTT. This sequence encodes CASSISAGRTDTQYF.

The CDR3 region has the DNA TGTGCCAGTCGCGACAGGGTGGGTGGCTACACCTTC. Translation: CASRDRVGGYTF. This chain uses TRBV11-3 with TRBJ1-2, with 7 bases lining up with TRBD1. CDR1 and CDR2 (germline): SGHNT, YENEEA. Unmatched junction bases numbered 8, after V lost 9 bases and J lost 7 bases. The CDR3 sequence is 12 residues long.

This chain joins TRBV28 and TRBJ2-7, with 7 bases lining up with TRBD1. J gave up 4 bases and V 7 bases, and 4 bases lay outside the gene matches. Germline CDR1 and CDR2: MDHEN and SYDVKM. The length of the CDR3 is 12 residues. The CDR3 is CASNQGEYEQYF. CDR3 nucleotide sequence: TGTGCCAGCAATCAGGGGGAATACGAGCAGTACTTC.

V gene TRBV6-5 combines with J gene TRBJ2-7, with D possibly matching TRBD2 (5 bases). Germline V gene lookup returns CDR1 MNHEY and CDR2 SVGAGI. V dropped 0 bases and J dropped 3 bases, with 15 bases sitting between them. The CDR3 runs 16 residues. DNA of the CDR3: TGTGCCAGCAGTTACTCGGGGAGCCCCTTTGACTACGAGCAGTACTTC. Translating gives CASSYSGSPFDYEQYF.

V gene TRBV19 combines with J gene TRBJ1-2; D is uncertain. The CDR3 contains 14 residues. V lost 7 bases to trimming and J lost 1 base, with 13 bases between them. CDR1 LNHDA and CDR2 SQIVND come from the germline V gene (reference sequence). CDR3 nucleotide sequence: TGTGCCAGTACCACCCAAGAGTTTAACTATGGCTACACCTTC. Amino acid sequence: CASTTQEFNYGYTF.

The V call is TRBV4-3, the J call TRBJ1-2; the D gene is possibly TRBD1 (5 bases). The CDR3 has 14 residues. With 4 bases removed from V and 3 bases from J, the gap between germline ends came to 12 bases. Germline-derived CDR1 and CDR2 are LGHNA and YSLEER. Here the CDR3 DNA reads TGCGCCAGCAGCCGAGACCGGGGGGACTATGGCTACACCTTC. This sequence encodes CASSRDRGDYGYTF.

The V and J genes are TRBV6-6 and TRBJ2-2, with D uncertain. V was pared by 5 bases and J by 4 bases, with 8 bases between. CDR3 length: 13 amino acids. Germline V gives CDR1 MNHNY, CDR2 SVGAGI (reference sequence). The CDR3 bases are TGTGCCAGCAGTCTAGACACCACCGGGGAGCTGTTTTTT. This sequence encodes CASSLDTTGELFF.

This sequence joins TRBV28 and TRBJ1-5; D is perhaps TRBD1 (6 bases). The germline gives CDR1 MDHEN, CDR2 SYDVKM. V dropped 5 bases and J dropped 7 bases, with 15 bases sitting between them. The length of the CDR3 is 14 residues. DNA of the CDR3: TGTGCCAGCAGTGCGGACAGCCTAGGCCAGCCCCAGCATTTT. Its translation is CASSADSLGQPQHF. Together with reference TRBV28 and TRBJ1-5, the CDR3 gives the full variable domain: DVKVTQSSRYLVKRTGEKVFLECVQDMDHENMFWYRQDPGLGLRLIYFSYDVKMKEKGDIPEGYSVSREKKERFSLILESASTNQTSMYLCASSADSLGQPQHFGDGTRLSIL.

The chain links TRBV9 to TRBJ2-3; D is unresolved. The CDR3 totals 17 residues. V lost 1 base, J lost 5 bases, and 20 bases lay in between. Germline CDR1 reads SGDLS; CDR2 reads YYNGEE. The CDR3 coding sequence is TGTGCCAGCAGCGTAATGTCATCGTCTTTCCTCGGAGATACGCAGTATTTT. Translation: CASSVMSSSFLGDTQYF.

V gene TRBV6-1 combines with J gene TRBJ2-2; TRBD2 is a possible D gene (5 bases). Between the trimmed V and J ends, which lost 5 bases and 5 bases, there was a span of 15 bases. Germline assignment: CDR1 MNHNS and CDR2 SASEGT. This CDR3 contains 15 residues. CDR3 in DNA: TGTGCCAGCAGTTCGACTCTTCCGGGGACCGGGGAGCTGTTTTTT. As protein: CASSSTLPGTGELFF.

The rearrangement joins TRBV28 to TRBJ1-5; the D gene is possibly TRBD1 (5 bases). V was clipped by 6 bases and J by 7 bases, with 16 bases between them. The CDR3 is 14 amino acids. Germline V gene sequence: CDR1 MDHEN, CDR2 SYDVKM. CDR3 sequence (DNA): TGTGCCAGCAGCATTAACAGGTTCGGGCAGCCCCAGCATTTT. As protein: CASSINRFGQPQHF.

The chain links TRBV7-3 to TRBJ2-1; 10 bases line up with TRBD2. This CDR3 spans 15 amino acids. Trimming at V came to 2 bases and at J to 9 bases, leaving 7 bases not matched to a gene. Per germline, CDR1 SGHTA and CDR2 FQGTGA. The CDR3: CASSLQVAGGGEQFF. DNA for the CDR3: TGTGCCAGCAGCTTACAGGTAGCGGGGGGCGGTGAGCAGTTCTTC.

This clone is a singleton in its sample. V and J are TRBV19 and TRBJ2-2, with a weak D call TRBD2 (5 bases). The CDR3 sequence is 13 residues long. Per germline, CDR1 LNHDA and CDR2 SQIVND (reference sequence). Trimming cost V 3 bases and J 4 bases, with 6 bases left between them. CDR3 nucleotides: TGTGCCAGTAGTATGGACTTCACCGGGGAGCTGTTTTTT. Translation gives CASSMDFTGELFF.

The chain links TRBV5-6 to TRBJ2-7, with D possibly TRBD1 on 6 matching bases. V lost 0 bases and J 7 bases, leaving 14 bases between the germline ends. The CDR3 runs to 14 residues. Germline V gene lookup returns CDR1 SGHDT and CDR2 YYEEEE. Here the CDR3 reads CASSLGDRTGEQYF. CDR3 bases: TGTGCCAGCAGCTTGGGTGACAGGACGGGGGAGCAGTACTTC.

A single count supports this clone. The chain has TRBV4-1 and TRBJ2-7; possibly TRBD1 for D (5 bases). Germline V lookup: CDR1 MGHRA, CDR2 YSYEKL. The CDR3 has 15 residues. V lost 0 bases and J lost 0, with 9 bases in between. The CDR3 coding sequence is TGCGCCAGCAGCCAAGAAGGGGCCAGCTCCTACGAGCAGTACTTC. It encodes CASSQEGASSYEQYF.

CDR3 bases: TGTGCCAGCAGCGAGACAGGGATCGGGAATCAGCCCCAGCATTTT. This translates into CASSETGIGNQPQHF. The chain employs TRBV6-6 and TRBJ1-5; the match to TRBD1 covers 7 bases. With 6 bases clipped from V and 4 bases from J, the junction kept 9 bases outside the gene matches. CDR1 and CDR2 (germline): MNHNY, SVGAGI (reference sequence). This CDR3 contains 15 residues.

The genes are TRBV5-5 and TRBJ2-1; no firm D call. CDR3 length: 13 residues. Per germline, CDR1 SGHKS and CDR2 YYEKEE (reference sequence). Deletions cut 2 bases from V and 10 bases from J, with 13 bases between. DNA of the CDR3: TGTGCCAGCAGCTTAGCCCCGTTAGAGGAGCAGTTCTTC. Translation: CASSLAPLEEQFF.

This clone was seen a handful of times. V is TRBV6-5 and J is TRBJ2-7, with 16 bases matching TRBD2. This CDR3 is 16 amino acids long. Germline lookup yields CDR1 MNHEY and CDR2 SVGAGI. V lost 2 bases and J lost 4; bases outside the gene matches: 2. This CDR3 reads CASSYGTSGGAYEQYF. CDR3 DNA: TGTGCCAGCAGTTACGGGACTAGCGGGGGGGCGTACGAGCAGTACTTC.

This clone was detected only once. The chain couples TRBV2 to TRBJ2-1; D gene unclear. This CDR3 region has 11 residues. V lost 5 bases and J lost 6, with 5 bases in between. Germline assignment: CDR1 SNHLY and CDR2 FYNNEI. The CDR3 DNA reads as TGTGCCAGCAGTCAGGTCAATGAGCAGTTCTTC. It encodes CASSQVNEQFF. The entire variable domain, with the rest obtained from reference TRBV2 and TRBJ2-1, is as follows: EPEVTQTPSHQVTQMGQEVILRCVPISNHLYFYWYRQILGQKVEFLVSFYNNEISEKSEIFDDQFSVERPDGSNFTLKIRSTKLEDSAMYFCASSQVNEQFFGPGTRLTVL.

The rearrangement links TRBV27 to TRBJ1-5; TRBD1 is a possible D gene (5 bases). Trimming removed 6 bases at V and 6 bases at J, with 12 bases between. Germline V gene data show CDR1 as MNHEY and CDR2 as SMNVEV (reference sequence). This CDR3 spans 13 amino acids. CDR3: CASRGQGGQPQHF. CDR3 in DNA: TGTGCCAGCAGAGGGCAGGGCGGTCAGCCCCAGCATTTT.